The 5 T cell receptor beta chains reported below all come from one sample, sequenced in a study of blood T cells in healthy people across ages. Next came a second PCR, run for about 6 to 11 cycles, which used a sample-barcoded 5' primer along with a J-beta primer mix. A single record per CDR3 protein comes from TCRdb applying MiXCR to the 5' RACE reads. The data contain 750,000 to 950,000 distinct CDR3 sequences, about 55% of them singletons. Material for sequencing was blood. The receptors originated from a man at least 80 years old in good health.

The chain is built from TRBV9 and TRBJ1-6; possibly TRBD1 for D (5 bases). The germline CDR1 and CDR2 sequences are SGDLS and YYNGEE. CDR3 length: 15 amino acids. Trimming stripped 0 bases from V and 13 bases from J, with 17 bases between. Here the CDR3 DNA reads TGTGCCAGCAGCGTAGCTGGGGGACCGGCAATTCCCCTCCACTTT. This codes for CASSVAGGPAIPLHF.

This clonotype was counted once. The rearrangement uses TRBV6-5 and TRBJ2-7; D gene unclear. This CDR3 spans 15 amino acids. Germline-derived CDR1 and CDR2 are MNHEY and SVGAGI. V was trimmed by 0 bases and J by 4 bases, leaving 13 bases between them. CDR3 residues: CASSYSELEIYEQYF. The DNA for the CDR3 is TGTGCCAGCAGTTACTCGGAGCTGGAGATATACGAGCAGTACTTC.

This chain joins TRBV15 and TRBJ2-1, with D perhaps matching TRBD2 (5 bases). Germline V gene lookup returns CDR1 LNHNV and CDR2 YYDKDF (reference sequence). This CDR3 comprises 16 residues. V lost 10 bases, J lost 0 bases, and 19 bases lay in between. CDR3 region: CAITFGGSSSYNEQFF. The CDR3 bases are TGTGCCATAACCTTTGGCGGGTCGAGCTCCTACAATGAGCAGTTCTTC.

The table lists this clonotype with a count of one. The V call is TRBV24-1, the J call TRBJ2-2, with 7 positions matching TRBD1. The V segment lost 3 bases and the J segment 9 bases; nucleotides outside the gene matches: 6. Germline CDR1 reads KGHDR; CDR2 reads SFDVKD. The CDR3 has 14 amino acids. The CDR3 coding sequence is TGTGCCACCAGTGATACCGACAGGGCCTGGGAGCTGTTTTTT. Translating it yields CATSDTDRAWELFF.

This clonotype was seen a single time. The CDR3 nucleotides read TGTGCCAGCAGCCCACACGGGGCTGGGCAAGAGACCCAGTACTTC. Translation gives CASSPHGAGQETQYF. The V and J genes are TRBV9 and TRBJ2-5; D is possibly TRBD1 or TRBD2 (5 bases each). CDR3 length: 15 amino acids. Germline CDR1 reads SGDLS; CDR2 reads YYNGEE. V was cut by 4 bases and J by 2 bases, with 15 bases left in between.